These 19 T cell receptor beta chains originate from one sample sequenced in a study of chemoradiotherapy in HPV16-positive cancers. TCRdb keeps only in-frame clones here, not all; method: immunoSEQ multiplex PCR. The sample records under 4,500 clones, just over 90% being singletons. The starting material was blood, obtained from a patient who underwent chemoradiotherapy. Receptors originate from a human donor with HPV-associated anogenital cancer.

This clone was picked up one time. The V call is TRBV14, the J call TRBJ1-5; D ambiguous. The CDR3 totals 14 residues. The germline V gene has CDR1 SGHDN and CDR2 FVKESK. The ends were cut back, 1 base at V and 0 bases at J, with 4 bases in the middle. Here the CDR3 reads CASSQVGSNQPQHF. CDR3 DNA sequence: TGTGCCAGCAGCCAAGTGGGTAGCAATCAGCCCCAGCATTTT.

For this clone: Germline is not matched at one junction end, which may reflect a read error. This sample includes further DNA sequences coding for the same CDR3. The chain joins TRBV2 to TRBJ2-5; the D gene is possibly TRBD1 (5 bases). The CDR3 totals 15 residues. CDR1 is SNHLY, CDR2 FYNNEI, per germline. This CDR3 reads CASSEALGARETQYF. As DNA, the CDR3 is TGTGCCAGTAGTGAAGCGCTTGGGGCTAGAGAGACCCAGTACTTC.

The V gene is TRBV9, the J gene TRBJ2-2, with TRBD1 as a possible D gene (6 bases). With 3 bases removed from V and 2 bases from J, the gap between germline ends came to 14 bases. Germline V gene sequence: CDR1 SGDLS, CDR2 YYNGEE. This CDR3 comprises 16 residues. The CDR3 region is CASSDPQGQNTGELFF. The CDR3 bases are TGTGCCAGCAGCGACCCGCAGGGACAAAACACCGGGGAGCTGTTTTTT. Using reference TRBV9 and TRBJ2-2 for the parts outside the CDR3, the full variable domain is DSGVTQTPKHLITATGQRVTLRCSPRSGDLSVYWYQQSLDQGLQFLIQYYNGEERAKGNILERFSAQQFPDLHSELNLSSLELGDSALYFCASSDPQGQNTGELFFGEGSRLTVL.

V usage is TRBV7-2 and J usage is TRBJ2-1, with 9 bases aligning to TRBD2. Losses at the gene ends were 8 bases for V and 5 bases for J; bases not matched to a gene: 22. Germline values: CDR1 SGHTA, CDR2 FQGNSA. The CDR3 has 19 residues. The CDR3: CASRSPASGRPLEDNEQFF. The CDR3 DNA reads as TGTGCCAGCCGATCACCGGCCAGCGGGAGGCCCCTCGAGGACAATGAGCAGTTCTTC.

The V call is TRBV19, the J call TRBJ2-7; D is possibly TRBD1 or TRBD2 (5 bases each). With 6 bases removed from V and 0 bases from J, the gap between germline ends came to 12 bases. Germline V gene sequence: CDR1 LNHDA, CDR2 SQIVND (reference sequence). This CDR3 is 14 amino acids long. The CDR3, as DNA: TGTGCCAGTAGCTTGGGACGCCCCTCCTACGAGCAGTACTTC. Protein sequence: CASSLGRPSYEQYF.

The V call is TRBV9, the J call TRBJ1-4; D remains unclear. CDR1 and CDR2 (germline): SGDLS, YYNGEE. V lost 0 bases, J lost 0 bases, and 6 bases lay in between. This CDR3 region has 15 residues. CDR3 protein: CASSVGGATNEKLFF. In nucleotides, the CDR3 is TGTGCCAGCAGCGTAGGTGGTGCAACTAATGAAAAACTGTTTTTT.

The chain carries TRBV11-2 and TRBJ2-7; 9 nucleotides match TRBD2. CDR1 SGHAT and CDR2 FQNNGV come from the germline V gene. Trimming at V came to 7 bases and at J to 3 bases, leaving 16 bases not matched to a gene. The CDR3 consists of 17 residues. CDR3 in amino acids: CASTQMTGPSGVYEQYF. The CDR3 nucleotides read TGTGCCAGCACCCAAATGACGGGCCCTAGCGGGGTCTACGAGCAGTACTTC.

This chain joins TRBV5-1 and TRBJ2-2; 10 nucleotides align to TRBD2. Losses at the gene ends were 2 bases for V and 6 bases for J; bases not matched to a gene: 7. Germline V gene data show CDR1 as SGHRS and CDR2 as YFSETQ. The CDR3 sequence is 16 residues long. The CDR3: CASSFSSGSRAGELFF. CDR3 sequence (DNA): TGCGCCAGCAGCTTCTCTAGCGGGAGTAGGGCCGGGGAGCTGTTTTTT.

The chain combines TRBV7-7 with TRBJ2-6; tentative D call: TRBD2 (5 bases). The V and J ends lost 9 bases and 5 bases respectively, with 26 bases between them. The germline V gene has CDR1 SSHAT and CDR2 FNYEAQ (reference sequence). CDR3 length equals 18 residues. The CDR3 here is CASSVRVVPQSRANVLTF. Here the CDR3 DNA reads TGTGCCAGTAGCGTGAGGGTAGTGCCACAAAGTCGGGCCAACGTCCTGACTTTC.

This clone was counted between two and nine times. This sequence joins TRBV19 and TRBJ1-2; D is possibly TRBD1 (5 bases). V was shortened by 2 bases and J by 4 bases, with 11 bases between the two germline ends. This CDR3 spans 14 amino acids. Per the germline V gene, CDR1 is LNHDA and CDR2 is SQIVND (reference sequence). CDR3 in DNA: TGTGCCAGTAGTATAATCGCAGGGACCTATGGCTACACCTTC. Its protein is CASSIIAGTYGYTF.

V gene TRBV7-2 combines with J gene TRBJ2-3; D is unclear. The length of the CDR3 is 11 residues. V was trimmed by 0 bases and J by 5 bases, leaving 0 bases between them. Germline V gene lookup returns CDR1 SGHTA and CDR2 FQGNSA. CDR3 sequence (DNA): TGTGCCAGCAGCTTAGCAGATACGCAGTATTTT. Amino acid sequence: CASSLADTQYF.

J is TRBJ2-1 and V is TRBV6-1; 13 bases are shared with TRBD2. The length of the CDR3 is 12 residues. The V segment lost 5 bases and the J segment 16 bases; nucleotides outside the gene matches: 5. Germline V lookup: CDR1 MNHNS, CDR2 SASEGT. The CDR3 DNA reads as TGTGCCAGCAGTACTAGCGGGGGGGCGGTCTTCTTC. It yields the protein CASSTSGGAVFF.

The chain has TRBV5-5 and TRBJ1-5; TRBD1 matches at 7 bases. The ends lost 4 bases at V and 3 bases at J; junction bases unmatched: 7. Per the germline V gene, CDR1 is SGHKS and CDR2 is YYEKEE (reference sequence). This CDR3 has 15 amino acids. DNA of the CDR3: TGTGCCAGCAGCCCAGGGGGATGGAACAATCAGCCCCAGCATTTT. This encodes CASSPGGWNNQPQHF.

V usage is TRBV7-8 and J usage is TRBJ2-1; 11 bases map to TRBD2. The V segment lost 2 bases and the J segment 9 bases; nucleotides outside the gene matches: 15. Germline V gene data show CDR1 as SGHVS and CDR2 as FQNEAQ. This CDR3 contains 18 residues. The DNA of the CDR3 is TGTGCCAGCAGCTTAAAAATCTCGACTAGCGGGATGGACCGTGAGCAGTTCTTC. Its translation is CASSLKISTSGMDREQFF.

This clone was seen just once. The chain recombines TRBV11-3 with TRBJ1-2; 8 bases match TRBD1. CDR1 SGHNT and CDR2 YENEEA come from the germline V gene. CDR3 length: 14 amino acids. V dropped 5 bases and J dropped 7; count of bases not matched to a gene: 9. The CDR3 sequence is CASSRGQVEGGYTF. CDR3 nucleotides: TGTGCCAGCAGCAGGGGACAGGTCGAAGGTGGCTACACCTTC.

V and J are TRBV9 and TRBJ1-2; 7 nucleotides align to TRBD1. CDR1 is SGDLS, CDR2 YYNGEE, per germline. Germline trimming cut 5 bases from V and 6 bases from J; bases unmatched to any gene: 4. This CDR3 comprises 12 residues. The CDR3 DNA reads TGTGCCAGCAGGAGACAGGGCCATGGCTACACCTTC. Its protein product is CASRRQGHGYTF.

This clone was recorded only once. CDR3 amino acids: CASKGAGGLREQFF. The CDR3 bases are TGTGCCAGCAAAGGAGCGGGGGGGCTTCGTGAGCAGTTCTTC. The rearrangement links TRBV2 to TRBJ2-1; 10 positions match TRBD2. The CDR3 spans 14 residues. Trimming removed 7 bases from V and 9 bases from J; junction bases left unmatched: 9. CDR1 and CDR2 from the germline V gene are SNHLY and FYNNEI.

The V gene is TRBV9, the J gene TRBJ2-2; D is possibly TRBD2 (7 bases). Germline V CDR1 and CDR2: SGDLS, YYNGEE. Trimming removed 7 bases at V and 2 bases at J, with 12 bases between. The CDR3 extends over 14 amino acids. The CDR3 reads CASGGAGNTGELFF. CDR3 DNA sequence: TGTGCCAGCGGGGGGGCAGGTAACACCGGGGAGCTGTTTTTT.

V is TRBV9 and J is TRBJ2-1; no definite D call. The CDR3 is made up of 16 amino acids. Germline CDR1 is SGDLS and CDR2 is YYNGEE. Trimming pared 0 bases from V and 0 bases from J, leaving 10 bases between. The CDR3 coding sequence is TGTGCCAGCAGCGTAGAGGTGGGAAACTCCTACAATGAGCAGTTCTTC. This codes for CASSVEVGNSYNEQFF. Combining the CDR3 with reference TRBV9 and TRBJ2-1 gives the whole variable domain DSGVTQTPKHLITATGQRVTLRCSPRSGDLSVYWYQQSLDQGLQFLIQYYNGEERAKGNILERFSAQQFPDLHSELNLSSLELGDSALYFCASSVEVGNSYNEQFFGPGTRLTVL.